A selection of T cell receptor beta chains follows, all from one sample in a study of CD8 T cells in Susac syndrome. MiXCR, run by TCRdb on the immunoSEQ multiplex PCR reads, gives a single entry per CDR3 protein. The sample records around 170,000 distinct CDR3 sequences, roughly 94% being singletons. The sequencing input was CD4+ T cells from PBMCs. The receptors were gathered from a human donor in good health. CDR3s include the opening cysteine and the closing phenylalanine or tryptophan. Each record gives: D gene, V gene, J gene, CDR3 protein, CDR3 DNA. The D gene is left open where the match is weak.

d_call: -
v_call: TRBV2
j_call: TRBJ1-1
cdr3_aa: CASTPIDSKNTEAFF
cdr3_nt: TGTGCCAGCACCCCCATTGACAGTAAGAACACTGAAGCTTTCTTT

d_call: -
v_call: TRBV4-3
j_call: TRBJ2-7
cdr3_aa: CASSQMPQGYEQYF
cdr3_nt: TGCGCCAGCAGCCAAATGCCACAGGGCTACGAGCAGTACTTC

d_call: -
v_call: TRBV10-3
j_call: TRBJ2-7
cdr3_aa: CAISESIRGGQGEQYF
cdr3_nt: TGTGCCATCAGTGAGTCGATCAGGGGAGGTCAAGGCGAGCAGTACTTC

d_call: TRBD1
v_call: TRBV9
j_call: TRBJ1-1
cdr3_aa: CASSARQGDYTEAFF
cdr3_nt: TGTGCCAGCAGCGCGCGACAGGGGGATTACACTGAAGCTTTCTTT

d_call: -
v_call: TRBV7-9
j_call: TRBJ2-1
cdr3_aa: CASSLAGGRYNEQFF
cdr3_nt: TGTGCCAGCAGCTTAGCGGGGGGCAGATACAATGAGCAGTTCTTC

d_call: -
v_call: TRBV27
j_call: TRBJ2-7
cdr3_aa: CASSLEAAGLYEQYF
cdr3_nt: TGTGCCAGCAGTTTGGAGGCTGCAGGTTTGTACGAGCAGTACTTC

d_call: -
v_call: TRBV12-3/TRBV12-4
j_call: TRBJ2-2
cdr3_aa: CASSLGIAANTGELFF
cdr3_nt: TGTGCCAGCAGTTTAGGAATAGCGGCTAACACCGGGGAGCTGTTTTTT

d_call: TRBD2
v_call: TRBV4-3
j_call: TRBJ2-1
cdr3_aa: CASSPSGGSYNEQFF
cdr3_nt: TGCGCCAGCAGCCCTTCGGGGGGCTCCTACAATGAGCAGTTCTTC

d_call: TRBD1
v_call: TRBV6-2/TRBV6-3
j_call: TRBJ1-1
cdr3_aa: CASRPTGFFAEAFF
cdr3_nt: TGTGCCAGCAGACCGACAGGGTTTTTCGCTGAAGCTTTCTTT

d_call: TRBD1
v_call: TRBV5-1
j_call: TRBJ2-7
cdr3_aa: CASSSATGGYEQYF
cdr3_nt: TGCGCCAGCAGCTCAGCGACAGGGGGCTACGAGCAGTACTTC

d_call: -
v_call: TRBV10-1
j_call: TRBJ2-7
cdr3_aa: CASSQSGLYEQYF
cdr3_nt: TGCGCCAGCAGTCAATCGGGGCTGTACGAGCAGTACTTC

d_call: -
v_call: TRBV5-1
j_call: TRBJ1-4
cdr3_aa: CASSNRDKSEKLFF
cdr3_nt: TGCGCCAGCAGTAACCGGGACAAATCTGAAAAACTGTTTTTT

d_call: -
v_call: TRBV7-3
j_call: TRBJ1-1
cdr3_aa: CASSLGQWDTEAFF
cdr3_nt: TGTGCCAGCAGCTTAGGACAGTGGGACACTGAAGCTTTCTTT

d_call: -
v_call: TRBV20-1
j_call: TRBJ2-3
cdr3_aa: CSARIQSGTDTQYF
cdr3_nt: TGCAGTGCTAGAATCCAAAGCGGCACAGATACGCAGTATTTT

d_call: TRBD2
v_call: TRBV5-1
j_call: TRBJ2-2
cdr3_aa: CASGLLAGVNTGELFF
cdr3_nt: TGCGCCAGCGGACTACTAGCGGGGGTGAACACCGGGGAGCTGTTTTTT

d_call: TRBD2
v_call: TRBV13
j_call: TRBJ2-1
cdr3_aa: CASSLESGGAEQFF
cdr3_nt: TGTGCCAGCAGCTTAGAAAGCGGGGGCGCTGAGCAGTTCTTC

d_call: -
v_call: TRBV20-1
j_call: TRBJ2-7
cdr3_aa: CSTIRGEQIYEQYF
cdr3_nt: TGCAGTACAATCCGAGGGGAGCAAATCTACGAGCAGTACTTC